The rows below give T cell receptor beta chains drawn from one sample of a study of T cells in Graves' hyperthyroidism and ophthalmopathy. TCRdb re-called the multiplex PCR reads with MiXCR, one entry per CDR3 protein. This sample has 360,000 or so distinct CDR3 sequences, with approximately 16% found just once. The material sequenced was blood. Receptor source: a woman aged 60-70 years with Graves' ophthalmopathy. CDR3s include the opening cysteine and the closing phenylalanine or tryptophan. D genes are given only for firm matches. Clone size, where shown, is once, few, many, or a class for clones that have expanded.

J gene,clone size,D gene,V gene,CDR3 DNA,CDR3 protein
TRBJ2-2,NA,TRBD2,TRBV5-8,TGTGCCAGCAGCTCGGGACTAGCGGGAGAGTCGTACGGGGAGCTGTTTTTT,CASSSGLAGESYGELFF
TRBJ2-5,many,NA,TRBV3-1,TGTGCCAGCAGCCAAGCGTCTCGGCGGGCCCAAGAGACCCAGTACTTC,CASSQASRRAQETQYF
TRBJ1-2,few,NA,TRBV7-9,TGTGCCAGCAGCTTAGCGCACAGATCGATTAACTATGGCTACACCTTC,CASSLAHRSINYGYTF
TRBJ2-3,NA,NA,TRBV20-1,TGCAGTGCTAGTACTCCGGGAGTAACAGATGCGCAGTATTTT,CSASTPGVTDAQYF
TRBJ2-7,NA,NA,TRBV28,TGTGCCAGCGCCAGGAACGAGCAGTACTTC,CASARNEQYF
TRBJ2-3,few,TRBD2,TRBV24-1,TGTGCCACCAGTGATCGGACTAGCGGGAGCCCCTTGGATACGCAGTATTTT,CATSDRTSGSPLDTQYF
TRBJ1-5,many,NA,TRBV27,TGTGCCAGCAGCCCTAGGGAGGGTAGCAATCAGCCCCAGCATTTT,CASSPREGSNQPQHF
TRBJ2-7,many,TRBD1,TRBV20-1,TGCAGCGAAACAGGGGTAGGAGGTTACGAGCAGTACTTC,CSETGVGGYEQYF
TRBJ2-2,few,NA,TRBV9,TGTGCCAGCAGCGTAGGTGGAGGCGGAATGACTAGAACCGGGGAGCTGTTTTTT,CASSVGGGGMTRTGELFF
TRBJ2-7,many,TRBD1,TRBV7-9,TGTGCCAGCAGCCCAAAGGGACAGGGGCACGAGCAGTACTTC,CASSPKGQGHEQYF
TRBJ2-1,few,TRBD1,TRBV4-1,TGCGCCAGCAGCCGCGCGGGACAGGGTTTGAATGAGCAGTTCTTC,CASSRAGQGLNEQFF
TRBJ2-3,many,NA,TRBV5-8,TGTGCCAGCAGCTCCTTCAGGGGTCATACGCAGTATTTT,CASSSFRGHTQYF
TRBJ2-3,NA,NA,TRBV6-1,TGTGCCAGCAGTGAAGTACAGGGGGCGCCTAGCGGGAAATCGGATACGCAGTATTTT,CASSEVQGAPSGKSDTQYF
TRBJ1-2,many,NA,TRBV30,TGTGCCTGGAGCTCAGGGACTAACTATGGCTACACCTTC,CAWSSGTNYGYTF
TRBJ2-7,many,TRBD1,TRBV20-1,TGCAGTGCTAATACCGGGACAGGGTCCTACGAGCAGTACTTC,CSANTGTGSYEQYF
TRBJ2-1,many,NA,TRBV7-2,TGTGCCAGCAGCGTAGGGACTGGCCAATTCAATGAGCAGTTCTTC,CASSVGTGQFNEQFF
TRBJ2-1,many,TRBD2,TRBV30,TGTGCCTGGAGTAGACTAGCGGGAGTGAGGGGTGAGCAATTCTTC,CAWSRLAGVRGEQFF
TRBJ1-2,few,NA,TRBV29-1,TGCAGCGCTCTCGTCGGGGGATGGGATGGCTACACCTTC,CSALVGGWDGYTF
TRBJ2-3,once,NA,TRBV10-2,TGCGCCAGCAGTGACCATTCGAGGGCCCCCACAGATACGCAGTATTTT,CASSDHSRAPTDTQYF
TRBJ2-2,many,TRBD1,TRBV5-1,TGCGCCAGCAGCTTGGGACAGGGGGCTGACACCGGGGAGCTGTTTTTT,CASSLGQGADTGELFF
TRBJ2-3,many,TRBD2,TRBV20-1,TGCAGTGCTAGCGGGGGACTAGCGGGAGATCCTCTTTCGACAGATACGCAGTATTTT,CSASGGLAGDPLSTDTQYF